Shown below are 29 T cell receptor beta chains from a single sample sequenced in a study of CXCR3-negative and CXCR3-positive naive CD8 T cells. 5' RACE with UMI labels generated the TRB cDNA libraries. TCRdb derives one entry per CDR3 protein from the 5' RACE reads, leaving out DNA. The listing records 7,500 to 9,000 distinct CDR3 sequences. The sequenced sample consisted of naive CXCR3- CD8+ T cells from blood. Subset: CD45RO-CCR7+CD27+CD95- naive CD8+ T cells lacking CXCR3 (TNR3-). These receptors all stem from a human donor in good health. Some clones in this sample may be carry-over from other donors' samples.

The chain joins TRBV24-1 to TRBJ2-2; without DNA, the TCRdb call of TRBD2 cannot be checked. The CDR3 covers 16 residues. Germline V CDR1 and CDR2: KGHDR, SFDVKD. The CDR3 is CATSDLAGGNTGELFF.

By frequency, this clonotype is medium-sized. This chain connects TRBV7-7 to TRBJ2-2; the D call from TCRdb, TRBD2, cannot be confirmed without DNA. Germline V gene sequence: CDR1 SSHAT, CDR2 FNYEAQ (reference sequence). There are 13 residues in the CDR3. CDR3 loop: CASGSLDTGELFF.

Frequency places this clonotype as medium-sized. This chain connects TRBV7-9 to TRBJ2-7; the D call from TCRdb, TRBD1, cannot be confirmed without DNA. The length of the CDR3 is 12 residues. CDR1 and CDR2 (germline): SEHNR, FQNEAQ (reference sequence). The chain's CDR3 is CASSLGRYEQYF.

This chain uses TRBV13 with TRBJ1-1. The germline V gene has CDR1 PRHDT and CDR2 FYEKMQ (reference sequence). The CDR3 is 16 residues long. This CDR3 reads CASSLGINTRNTEAFF.

This chain uses TRBV7-9 with TRBJ2-1; TCRdb's D gene call, TRBD1, goes unchecked for lack of DNA. Germline CDR1 is SEHNR and CDR2 is FQNEAQ (reference sequence). This CDR3 contains 13 residues. Here the CDR3 reads CASSPPLRTEGFF.

V gene TRBV7-3 combines with J gene TRBJ2-3. The CDR3 is made up of 15 amino acids. Germline CDR1 and CDR2: SGHTA and FQGTGA. The CDR3 loop reads CASSPGIYSTDTQYF.

The rearrangement uses TRBV29-1 and TRBJ1-3; the TRBD1 assignment by TCRdb is unverifiable without DNA. The CDR3 runs to 12 residues. Germline CDR1 reads SQVTM; CDR2 reads ANQGSEA. Here the CDR3 reads CSVEGTGNTIYF.

This clonotype registers medium-sized by frequency. The J gene is TRBJ2-7, the V gene TRBV5-1; the TRBD1 assignment by TCRdb is unverifiable without DNA. The length of the CDR3 is 14 residues. The germline V gene encodes CDR1 SGHRS and CDR2 YFSETQ. This CDR3 is CASSPGTGFYEQYF. The full variable domain, rest sourced from reference TRBV5-1 and TRBJ2-7, is KAGVTQTPRYLIKTRGQQVTLSCSPISGHRSVSWYQQTPGQGLQFLFEYFSETQRNKGNFPGRFSGRQFSNSRSEMNVSTLELGDSALYLCASSPGTGFYEQYFGPGTRLTVT.

V is TRBV20-1 and J is TRBJ1-2. This CDR3 comprises 14 residues. CDR1 and CDR2 (germline): DFQATT, SNEGSKA (reference sequence). The CDR3 loop is CSARVAHDIYGYTF.

CDR3 loop: CASRFKGSYEQYF. This chain connects TRBV27 to TRBJ2-7; TCRdb indicates TRBD1, and absent DNA this call remains unverified. Germline CDR1 is MNHEY and CDR2 is SMNVEV (reference sequence). CDR3 length equals 13 residues.

The chain is built from TRBV29-1 and TRBJ2-1; TCRdb selects TRBD2, and the lack of DNA leaves this call unchecked. Germline-derived CDR1 and CDR2 are SQVTM and ANQGSEA. The length of the CDR3 is 14 residues. CDR3 sequence: CSVTGLAGSGEQFF.

V and J are TRBV7-6 and TRBJ2-4; the D call of TRBD1 rests on TCRdb alone, since no DNA is present to check it. Germline V gives CDR1 SGHVS, CDR2 FNYEAQ. The CDR3 runs 16 residues. CDR3 region: CASSSGQGLAKNIQYF.

This clonotype is labeled medium-sized (0.01 to 0.1%) based on frequency. CDR3 residues: CSVFLASYNEQFF. The chain joins TRBV29-1 to TRBJ2-1. Germline lookup yields CDR1 SQVTM and CDR2 ANQGSEA. This CDR3 spans 13 amino acids.

In terms of frequency, this clonotype is medium-sized (0.01 to 0.1%). The chain is built from TRBV6-5 and TRBJ2-7; TCRdb indicates TRBD2, and absent DNA this call remains unverified. The CDR3 length is 19 residues. Germline-derived CDR1 and CDR2 are MNHEY and SVGAGI. CDR3 loop: CASSSGTNFLAGGTYEQYF.

This sequence joins TRBV3-1 and TRBJ2-5; without DNA, the TCRdb call of TRBD2 cannot be checked. The CDR3 consists of 17 residues. Germline V lookup: CDR1 LGHDT, CDR2 YNNKEL (reference sequence). CDR3 in amino acids: CASSQDSAQGGRETQYF.

By frequency, this clonotype registers medium-sized. The chain employs TRBV7-8 and TRBJ2-7; the TCRdb call, TRBD1, lacks DNA for checking. The germline V gene has CDR1 SGHVS and CDR2 FQNEAQ. The CDR3 totals 18 residues. The CDR3 here is CASSLVGPGSTLSYEQYF.

This clonotype is classed as medium-sized by frequency. The V and J genes are TRBV6-2 or TRBV6-3 and TRBJ2-1; no DNA is available, so the TRBD1 call from TCRdb remains unchecked. The CDR3 runs to 16 residues. Germline CDR1 reads MNHEY; CDR2 reads SVGEGT. The CDR3 region is CASSLGRQGSYNEQFF.

This clonotype ranks as medium-sized in terms of frequency. The chain joins TRBV7-9 to TRBJ2-3; TCRdb returns TRBD1, unconfirmable since there is no DNA. CDR1 SEHNR and CDR2 FQNEAQ come from the germline V gene (reference sequence). This CDR3 has 11 amino acids. The CDR3 sequence is CASAGAGSLDF.

CDR3 in amino acids: CASSQEGNSNQPQHF. The chain recombines TRBV4-2 with TRBJ1-5. Germline V gives CDR1 LGHNA, CDR2 YNFKEQ. The CDR3 consists of 15 residues.

The gene calls are TRBV6-2 or TRBV6-3 and TRBJ2-1. The CDR3 consists of 13 residues. Germline V lookup: CDR1 MNHEY, CDR2 SVGEGT. This CDR3 reads CASSYFSYNEQFF.

This clonotype is medium-sized by frequency. The J gene is TRBJ2-2, the V gene TRBV3-1; with no DNA, the TCRdb D assignment of TRBD1 cannot be verified. Germline lookup yields CDR1 LGHDT and CDR2 YNNKEL (reference sequence). The CDR3 is 12 amino acids. CDR3 amino acids: CASTTPAGELFF. Supplemented by reference TRBV3-1 and TRBJ2-2, the full variable domain reads DTAVSQTPKYLVTQMGNDKSIKCEQNLGHDTMYWYKQDSKKFLKIMFSYNNKELIINETVPNRFSPKSPDKAHLNLHINSLELGDSAVYFCASTTPAGELFFGEGSRLTVL.

V gene TRBV29-1 combines with J gene TRBJ2-7; TCRdb indicates TRBD1, and absent DNA this call remains unverified. This CDR3 region has 13 residues. Germline V gene lookup returns CDR1 SQVTM and CDR2 ANQGSEA. CDR3 region: CSVDGQGSYEQYF.

The chain uses TRBV29-1 and TRBJ2-7; TCRdb selects TRBD1, and the lack of DNA leaves this call unchecked. CDR3 length: 14 residues. The germline gives CDR1 SQVTM, CDR2 ANQGSEA. The CDR3 is CSVEGDRGLHEQYF.

This sequence joins TRBV6-1 and TRBJ2-5. The CDR3 is 17 residues long. Germline-derived CDR1 and CDR2 are MNHNS and SASEGT. The CDR3: CASSELVLARLQETQYF.

Frequency places this clonotype as medium-sized. The V gene is TRBV7-3, the J gene TRBJ2-5; TCRdb's assignment of TRBD1 cannot be checked, as there is no DNA. Germline loops: CDR1 SGHTA, CDR2 FQGTGA. The CDR3 sequence is 15 residues long. The CDR3 spells CASSLTSGQLETQYF.

The chain recombines TRBV29-1 with TRBJ2-3; the D call of TRBD2 rests on TCRdb alone, since no DNA is present to check it. This CDR3 contains 13 residues. Germline CDR1 is SQVTM and CDR2 is ANQGSEA. CDR3 loop: CSGRGLTTDTQYF.

The rearrangement joins TRBV29-1 to TRBJ2-7. The CDR3 extends over 14 amino acids. Germline lookup yields CDR1 SQVTM and CDR2 ANQGSEA. CDR3 sequence reads: CSVEMVAGAYEQYF.

The rearrangement uses TRBV21-1 and TRBJ2-7. TRBV21-1 is tagged as a pseudogene. The CDR3 contains 16 residues. CDR3 loop: CASSKVEAGGFYEQYF.

By frequency, this clonotype is medium-sized. The chain employs TRBV7-9 and TRBJ2-2. CDR3 length: 15 residues. Germline loops: CDR1 SEHNR, CDR2 FQNEAQ (reference sequence). CDR3 region: CASSLERTYTGELFF. The full variable domain, with the rest looked up from reference TRBV7-9 and TRBJ2-2, is DTGVSQNPRHKITKRGQNVTFRCDPISEHNRLYWYRQTLGQGPEFLTYFQNEAQLEKSRLLSDRFSAERPKGSFSTLEIQRTEQGDSAMYLCASSLERTYTGELFFGEGSRLTVL.